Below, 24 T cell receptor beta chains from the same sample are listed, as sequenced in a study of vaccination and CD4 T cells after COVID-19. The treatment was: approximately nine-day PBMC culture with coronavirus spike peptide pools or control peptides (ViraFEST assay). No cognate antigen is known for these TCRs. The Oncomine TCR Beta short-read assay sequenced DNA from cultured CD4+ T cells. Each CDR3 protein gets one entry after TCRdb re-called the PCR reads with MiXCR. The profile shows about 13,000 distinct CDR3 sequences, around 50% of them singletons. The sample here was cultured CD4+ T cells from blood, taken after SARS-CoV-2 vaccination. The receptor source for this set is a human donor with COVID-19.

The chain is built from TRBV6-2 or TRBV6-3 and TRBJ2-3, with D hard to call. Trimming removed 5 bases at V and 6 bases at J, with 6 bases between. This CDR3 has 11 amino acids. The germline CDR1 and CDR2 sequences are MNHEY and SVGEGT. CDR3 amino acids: CASSTRDTQYF. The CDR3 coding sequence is TGTGCCAGCAGTACTCGTGATACGCAGTATTTT.

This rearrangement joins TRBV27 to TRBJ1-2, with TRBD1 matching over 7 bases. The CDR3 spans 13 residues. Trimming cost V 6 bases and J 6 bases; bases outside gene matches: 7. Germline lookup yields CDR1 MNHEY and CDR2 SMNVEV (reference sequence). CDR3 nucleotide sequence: TGTGCCAGCAGCTCAACTACAGGGGATGGCTACACCTTC. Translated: CASSSTTGDGYTF.

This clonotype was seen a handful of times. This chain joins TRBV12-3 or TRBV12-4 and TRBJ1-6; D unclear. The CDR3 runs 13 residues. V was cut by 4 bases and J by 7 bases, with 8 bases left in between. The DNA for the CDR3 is TGTGCCAGCAGTTATCAGGAGAATTCACCCCTCCACTTT. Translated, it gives CASSYQENSPLHF.

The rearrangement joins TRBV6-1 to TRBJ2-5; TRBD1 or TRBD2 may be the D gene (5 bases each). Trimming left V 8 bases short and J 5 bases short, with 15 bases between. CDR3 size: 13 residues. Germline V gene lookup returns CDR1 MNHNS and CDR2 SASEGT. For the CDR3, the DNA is TGTGCCAGCGGCGCTGGGGGTCCCGAGACCCAGTACTTC. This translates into CASGAGGPETQYF.

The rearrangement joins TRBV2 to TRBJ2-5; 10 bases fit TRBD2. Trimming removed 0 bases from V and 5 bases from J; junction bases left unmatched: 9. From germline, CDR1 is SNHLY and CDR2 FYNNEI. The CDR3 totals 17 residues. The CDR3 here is CASSEATSGGAWETQYF. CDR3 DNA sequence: TGTGCCAGCAGTGAAGCAACCAGCGGGGGGGCCTGGGAGACCCAGTACTTC.

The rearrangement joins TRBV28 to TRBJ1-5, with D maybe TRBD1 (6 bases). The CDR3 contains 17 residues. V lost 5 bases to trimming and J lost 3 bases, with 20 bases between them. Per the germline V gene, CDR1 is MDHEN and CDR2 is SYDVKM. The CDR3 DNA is TGTGCCAGCAGTATGTGGGTGCCCGGGACAATCAATCAGCCCCAGCATTTT. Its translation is CASSMWVPGTINQPQHF.

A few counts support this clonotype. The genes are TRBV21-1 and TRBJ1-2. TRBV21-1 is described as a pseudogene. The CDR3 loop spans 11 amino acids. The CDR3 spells CASTANYGYTF. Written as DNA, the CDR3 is TGTGCCAGCACCGCTAACTATGGCTACACCTTC.

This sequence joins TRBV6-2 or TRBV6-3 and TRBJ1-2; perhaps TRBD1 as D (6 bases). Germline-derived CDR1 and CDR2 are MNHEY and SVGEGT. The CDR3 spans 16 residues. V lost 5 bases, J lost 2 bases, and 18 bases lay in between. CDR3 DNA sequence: TGTGCCAGCAGTCTCGCAGGGGCGGCAGGGAACTATGGCTACACCTTC. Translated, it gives CASSLAGAAGNYGYTF.

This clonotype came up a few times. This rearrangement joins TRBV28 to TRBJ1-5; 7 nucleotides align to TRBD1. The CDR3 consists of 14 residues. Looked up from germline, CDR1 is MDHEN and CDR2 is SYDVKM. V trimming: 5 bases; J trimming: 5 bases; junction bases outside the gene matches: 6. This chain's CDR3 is CASSPRQGHQPQHF. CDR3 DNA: TGTGCCAGCAGTCCCCGACAGGGTCATCAGCCCCAGCATTTT.

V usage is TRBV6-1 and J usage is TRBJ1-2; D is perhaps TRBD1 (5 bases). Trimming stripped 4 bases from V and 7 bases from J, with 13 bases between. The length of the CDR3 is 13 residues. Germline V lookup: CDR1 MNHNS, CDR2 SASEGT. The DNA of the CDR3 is TGTGCCAGCAGTGGGCCCGGGACGGCTGGCTACACCTTC. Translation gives CASSGPGTAGYTF.

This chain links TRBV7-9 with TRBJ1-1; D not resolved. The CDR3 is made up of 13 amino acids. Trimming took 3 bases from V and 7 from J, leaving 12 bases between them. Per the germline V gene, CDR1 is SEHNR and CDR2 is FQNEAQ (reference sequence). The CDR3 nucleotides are TGTGCCAGCAGCTTTTCGGGGTTTATTGAAGCTTTCTTT. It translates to CASSFSGFIEAFF.

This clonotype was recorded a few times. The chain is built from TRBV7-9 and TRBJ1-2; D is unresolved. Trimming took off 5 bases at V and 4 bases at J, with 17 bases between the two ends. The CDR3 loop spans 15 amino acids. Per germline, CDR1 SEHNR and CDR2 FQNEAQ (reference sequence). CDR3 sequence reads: CASSPIGPAGYGYTF. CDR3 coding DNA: TGTGCCAGCAGCCCTATAGGACCCGCGGGCTATGGCTACACCTTC. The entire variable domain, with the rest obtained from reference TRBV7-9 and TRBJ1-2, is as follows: DTGVSQNPRHKITKRGQNVTFRCDPISEHNRLYWYRQTLGQGPEFLTYFQNEAQLEKSRLLSDRFSAERPKGSFSTLEIQRTEQGDSAMYLCASSPIGPAGYGYTFGSGTRLTVV.

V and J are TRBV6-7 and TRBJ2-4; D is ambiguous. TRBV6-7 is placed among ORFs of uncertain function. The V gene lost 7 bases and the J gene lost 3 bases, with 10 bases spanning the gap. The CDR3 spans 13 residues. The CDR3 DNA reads TGTGCCAGCAAAGGTGCAGGCAAAAACATTCAGTACTTC. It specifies CASKGAGKNIQYF.

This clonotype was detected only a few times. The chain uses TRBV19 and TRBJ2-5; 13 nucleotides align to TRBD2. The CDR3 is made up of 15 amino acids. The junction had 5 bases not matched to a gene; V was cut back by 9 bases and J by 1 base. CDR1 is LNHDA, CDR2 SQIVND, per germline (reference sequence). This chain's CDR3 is CASATSGGPQETQYF. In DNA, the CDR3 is TGTGCCAGCGCGACTAGCGGGGGGCCCCAAGAGACCCAGTACTTC.

Here the CDR3 DNA reads TGTGCCAGTAGTCGGTTACAGTTAACCTATGGCTACACCTTC. It codes for CASSRLQLTYGYTF. The chain couples TRBV19 to TRBJ1-2, with D unresolved. The CDR3 loop spans 14 amino acids. Germline CDR1 is LNHDA and CDR2 is SQIVND (reference sequence). Trimming shortened V by 5 bases and J by 4 bases, and 14 bases separated the two germline ends.

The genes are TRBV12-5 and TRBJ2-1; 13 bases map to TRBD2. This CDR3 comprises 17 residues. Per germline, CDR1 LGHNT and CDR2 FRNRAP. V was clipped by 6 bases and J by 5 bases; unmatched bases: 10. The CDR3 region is CASGAGLAGDLNNEQFF. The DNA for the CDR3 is TGTGCTAGTGGGGCTGGACTAGCGGGGGACCTGAACAATGAGCAGTTCTTC.

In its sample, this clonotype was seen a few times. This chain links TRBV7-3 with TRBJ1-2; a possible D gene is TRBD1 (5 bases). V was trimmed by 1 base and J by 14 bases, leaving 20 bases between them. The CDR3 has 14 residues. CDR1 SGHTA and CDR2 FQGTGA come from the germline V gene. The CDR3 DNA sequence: TGTGCCAGCAGCTTAAGCGGGAAGCCCCAGGGCTCAACCTTC. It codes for CASSLSGKPQGSTF. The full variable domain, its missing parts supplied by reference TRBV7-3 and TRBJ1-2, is GAGVSQTPSNKVTEKGKYVELRCDPISGHTALYWYRQSLGQGPEFLIYFQGTGAADDSGLPNDRFFAVRPEGSVSTLKIQRTERGDSAVYLCASSLSGKPQGSTFGSGTRLTVV.

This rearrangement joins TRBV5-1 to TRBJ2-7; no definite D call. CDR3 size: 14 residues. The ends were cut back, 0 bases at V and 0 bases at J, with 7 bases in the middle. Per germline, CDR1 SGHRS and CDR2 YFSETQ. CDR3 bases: TGCGCCAGCAGCTTGGACAGTCCCTCCTACGAGCAGTACTTC. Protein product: CASSLDSPSYEQYF.

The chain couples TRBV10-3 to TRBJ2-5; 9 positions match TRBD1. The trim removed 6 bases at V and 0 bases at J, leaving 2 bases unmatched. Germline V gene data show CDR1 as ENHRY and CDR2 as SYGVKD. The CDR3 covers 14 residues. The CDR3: CAIRGDRDQETQYF. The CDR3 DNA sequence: TGTGCCATCAGGGGGGACAGGGACCAAGAGACCCAGTACTTC.

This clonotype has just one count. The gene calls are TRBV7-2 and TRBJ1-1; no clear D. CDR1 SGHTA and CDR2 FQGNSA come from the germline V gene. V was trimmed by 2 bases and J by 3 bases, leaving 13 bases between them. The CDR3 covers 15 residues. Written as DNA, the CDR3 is TGTGCCAGCAGCTTACTTACAGAACTTCACACTGAAGCTTTCTTT. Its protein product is CASSLLTELHTEAFF.

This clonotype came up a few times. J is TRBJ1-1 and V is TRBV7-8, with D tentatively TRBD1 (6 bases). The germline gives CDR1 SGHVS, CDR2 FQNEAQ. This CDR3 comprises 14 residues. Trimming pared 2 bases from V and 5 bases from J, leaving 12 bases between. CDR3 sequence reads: CASSLPGAVTEAFF. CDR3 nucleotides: TGTGCCAGCAGCTTACCGGGGGCAGTAACTGAAGCTTTCTTT. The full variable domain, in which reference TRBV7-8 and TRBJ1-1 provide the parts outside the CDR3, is GAGVSQSPRYKVAKRGQDVALRCDPISGHVSLFWYQQALGQGPEFLTYFQNEAQLDKSGLPSDRFFAERPEGSVSTLKIQRTQQEDSAVYLCASSLPGAVTEAFFGQGTRLTVV.

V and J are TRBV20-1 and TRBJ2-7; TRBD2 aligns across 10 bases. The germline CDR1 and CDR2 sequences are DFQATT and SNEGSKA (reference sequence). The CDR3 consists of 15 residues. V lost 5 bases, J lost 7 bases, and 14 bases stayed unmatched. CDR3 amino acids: CSAPRGSGGAFEQYF. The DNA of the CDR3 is TGCAGTGCTCCCCGGGGGAGCGGGGGGGCGTTTGAGCAGTACTTC.

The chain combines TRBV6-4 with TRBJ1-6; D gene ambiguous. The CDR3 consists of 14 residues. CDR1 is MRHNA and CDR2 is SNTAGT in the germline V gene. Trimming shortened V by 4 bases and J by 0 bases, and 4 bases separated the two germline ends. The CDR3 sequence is CASSVSSYNSPLHF. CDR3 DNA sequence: TGTGCCAGCAGTGTTAGCTCCTATAATTCACCCCTCCACTTT.

This CDR3 reads CASSVVGDNSPLHF. In nucleotides, the CDR3 is TGTGCCAGCAGCGTAGTAGGGGACAATTCACCCCTCCACTTT. The J gene is TRBJ1-6, the V gene TRBV9; D may be TRBD1 (5 bases). The ends were cut back, 0 bases at V and 7 bases at J, with 8 bases in the middle. This CDR3 spans 14 amino acids. Per germline, CDR1 SGDLS and CDR2 YYNGEE.